This T cell receptor beta chain emerged from a study of T cells in Graves' hyperthyroidism and ophthalmopathy. Isolation of PBMCs was performed on approximately 10 ml fresh peripheral blood. The CDR3 is made up of 15 amino acids. CDR1 is ENHRY and CDR2 is SYGVKD in the germline V gene. The V and J ends lost 2 bases and 2 bases, in that order; junction bases with no gene match: 4. TCR beta CDR3 regions were amplified from RNA transcripts. Using the HTBI primer set, a first-round RT-PCR was run on the TCR CDR3. TCRdb re-called the multiplex PCR reads through MiXCR, storing one row per CDR3 protein. The sample includes about 270,000 distinct CDR3 sequences, about 25% of them seen just once.

The chain employs TRBV10-3 and TRBJ2-7, with 9 bases identical to TRBD1. Sequencing was done on a sample of blood. This sequence originates from a woman between 40 and 55 years old with Graves' ophthalmopathy. The chain's CDR3 is CAISETGTGPYEQYF. The DNA of the CDR3 is TGTGCCATCAGTGAGACCGGGACAGGGCCCTACGAGCAGTACTTC.